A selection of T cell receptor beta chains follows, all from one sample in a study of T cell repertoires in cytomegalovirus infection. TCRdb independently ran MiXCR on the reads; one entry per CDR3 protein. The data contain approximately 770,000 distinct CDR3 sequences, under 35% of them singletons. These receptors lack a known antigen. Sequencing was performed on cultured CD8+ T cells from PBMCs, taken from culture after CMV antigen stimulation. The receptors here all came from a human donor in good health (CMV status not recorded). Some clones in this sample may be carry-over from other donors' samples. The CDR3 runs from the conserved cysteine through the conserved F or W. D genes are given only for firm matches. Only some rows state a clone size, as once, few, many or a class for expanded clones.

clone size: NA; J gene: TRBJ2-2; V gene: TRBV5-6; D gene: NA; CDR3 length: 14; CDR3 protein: CASSFGGDAGELFF; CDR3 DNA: TGTGCCAGCAGCTTCGGCGGGGACGCCGGGGAGCTGTTTTTT
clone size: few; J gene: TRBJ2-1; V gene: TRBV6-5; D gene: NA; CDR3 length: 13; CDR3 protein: CASSGTPGNEQFF; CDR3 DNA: TGTGCCAGCAGTGGGACCCCGGGGAATGAGCAGTTCTTC
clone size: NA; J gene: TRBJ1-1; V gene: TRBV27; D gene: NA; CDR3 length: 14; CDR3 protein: CASSPNRVGTEAFF; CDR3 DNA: TGTGCCAGCAGTCCCAACAGGGTCGGCACTGAAGCTTTCTTT
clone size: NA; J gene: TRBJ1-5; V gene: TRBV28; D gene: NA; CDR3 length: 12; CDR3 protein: CASSVYNQPQHF; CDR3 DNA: TGTGCCAGCAGTGTATACAATCAGCCCCAGCATTTT
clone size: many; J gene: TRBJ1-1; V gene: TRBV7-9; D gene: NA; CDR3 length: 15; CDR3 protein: CASSLARGVNTEAFF; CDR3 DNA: TGTGCCAGCAGCTTAGCGCGAGGGGTGAACACTGAAGCTTTCTTT
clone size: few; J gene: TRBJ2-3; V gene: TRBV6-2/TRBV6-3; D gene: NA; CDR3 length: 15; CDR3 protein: CASSPLARSTDTQYF; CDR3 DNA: TGTGCCAGCAGCCCCCTAGCGCGGAGCACAGATACGCAGTATTTT
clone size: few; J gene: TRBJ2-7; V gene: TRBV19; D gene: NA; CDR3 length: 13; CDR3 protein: CASSVGPNYEQYF; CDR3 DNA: TGTGCCAGTAGTGTGGGACCAAACTACGAGCAGTACTTC
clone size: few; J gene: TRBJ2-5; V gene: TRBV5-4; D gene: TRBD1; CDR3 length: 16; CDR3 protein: CASSPVWDSNQETQYF; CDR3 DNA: TGTGCCAGCAGCCCCGTGTGGGACAGTAACCAAGAGACCCAGTACTTC
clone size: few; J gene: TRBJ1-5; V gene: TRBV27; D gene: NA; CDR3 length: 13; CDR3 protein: CASAIYGNQPQHF; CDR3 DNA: TGTGCCAGCGCGATTTATGGCAATCAGCCCCAGCATTTT
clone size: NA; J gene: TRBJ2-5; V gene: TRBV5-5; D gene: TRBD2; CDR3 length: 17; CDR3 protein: CASSLGGIGGYQETQYF; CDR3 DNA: TGTGCCAGCAGCTTGGGAGGAATCGGGGGGTACCAAGAGACCCAGTACTTC
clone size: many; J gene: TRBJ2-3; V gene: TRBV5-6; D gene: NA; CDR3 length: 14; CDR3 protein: CASSGGRPTDTQYF; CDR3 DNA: TGTGCCAGCAGCGGGGGACGGCCCACAGATACGCAGTATTTT
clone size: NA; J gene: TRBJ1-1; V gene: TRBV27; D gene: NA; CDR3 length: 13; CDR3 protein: CASASAAATEAFF; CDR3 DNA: TGTGCCAGCGCCTCTGCGGCAGCTACTGAAGCTTTCTTT
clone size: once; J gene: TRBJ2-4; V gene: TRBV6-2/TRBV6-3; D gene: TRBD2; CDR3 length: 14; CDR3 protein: CASTGRWAKNIQYF; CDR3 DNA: TGTGCCAGCACCGGGAGGTGGGCCAAAAACATTCAGTACTTC
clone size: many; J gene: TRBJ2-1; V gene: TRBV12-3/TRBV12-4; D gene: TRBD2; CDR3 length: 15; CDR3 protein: CASSSSGGSNNEQFF; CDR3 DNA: TGTGCCAGCAGTTCCAGCGGGGGGTCAAACAATGAGCAGTTCTTC
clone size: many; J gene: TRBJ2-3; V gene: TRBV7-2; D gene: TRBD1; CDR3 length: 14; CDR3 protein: CASNRDRGADTQYF; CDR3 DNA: TGTGCCAGCAACCGGGACAGGGGTGCAGATACGCAGTATTTT
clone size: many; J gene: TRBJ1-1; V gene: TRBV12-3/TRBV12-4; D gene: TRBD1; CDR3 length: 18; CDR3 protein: CASSSQSRDRGPYTEAFF; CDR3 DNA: TGTGCCAGCAGTTCGCAAAGCCGGGACAGGGGGCCATACACTGAAGCTTTCTTT
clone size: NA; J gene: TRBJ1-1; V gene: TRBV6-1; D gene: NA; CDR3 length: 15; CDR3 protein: CASSELGRAHTEAFF; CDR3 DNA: TGTGCCAGCAGTGAACTTGGCAGGGCCCACACTGAAGCTTTCTTT
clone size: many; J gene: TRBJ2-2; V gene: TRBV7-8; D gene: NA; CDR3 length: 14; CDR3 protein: CASSFRGGAGELFF; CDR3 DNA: TGTGCCAGCAGCTTTCGAGGGGGGGCCGGGGAGCTGTTTTTT
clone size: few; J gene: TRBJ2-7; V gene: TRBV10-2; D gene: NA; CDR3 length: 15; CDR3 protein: CASSEARQGLYEQYF; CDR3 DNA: TGCGCCAGCAGTGAAGCGAGACAGGGACTCTACGAGCAGTACTTC
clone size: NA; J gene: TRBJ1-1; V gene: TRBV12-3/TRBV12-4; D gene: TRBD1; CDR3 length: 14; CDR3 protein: CASSWDSEGTEAFF; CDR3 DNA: TGTGCCAGCAGTTGGGACAGTGAGGGCACTGAAGCTTTCTTT
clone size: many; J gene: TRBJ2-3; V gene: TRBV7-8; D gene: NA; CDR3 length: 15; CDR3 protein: CASNREHTQIDTQYF; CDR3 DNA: TGTGCCAGCAACCGGGAACACACACAAATAGATACGCAGTATTTT
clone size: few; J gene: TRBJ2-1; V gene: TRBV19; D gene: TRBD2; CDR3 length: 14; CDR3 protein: CASRYRGGYNEQFF; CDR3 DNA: TGTGCCAGTAGATACCGGGGGGGCTACAATGAGCAGTTCTTC
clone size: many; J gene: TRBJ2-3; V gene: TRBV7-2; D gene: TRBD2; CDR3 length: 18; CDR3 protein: CASSLGLGTSGRIDTQYF; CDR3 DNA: TGTGCCAGCAGCTTAGGACTAGGTACTAGCGGGCGCATAGATACGCAGTATTTT
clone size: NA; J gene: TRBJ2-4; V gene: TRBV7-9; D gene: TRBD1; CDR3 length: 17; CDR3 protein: CASSLGDRGLAKNIQYF; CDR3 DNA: TGTGCCAGCAGCTTAGGGGACAGGGGACTAGCCAAAAACATTCAGTACTTC
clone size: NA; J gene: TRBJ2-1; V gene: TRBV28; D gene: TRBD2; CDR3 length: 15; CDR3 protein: CAAGGRVVWRDEQFF; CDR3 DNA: TGTGCCGCGGGGGGGAGGGTGGTATGGAGGGATGAGCAGTTCTTC
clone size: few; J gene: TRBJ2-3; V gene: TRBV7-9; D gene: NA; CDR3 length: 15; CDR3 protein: CASSLAQRSTDTQYF; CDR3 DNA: TGTGCCAGCAGCTTAGCTCAACGAAGCACAGATACGCAGTATTTT
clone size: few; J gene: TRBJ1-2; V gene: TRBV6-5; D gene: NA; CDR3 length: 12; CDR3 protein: CASSYGQWGYTF; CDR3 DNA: TGTGCCAGCAGTTATGGACAGTGGGGCTACACCTTC
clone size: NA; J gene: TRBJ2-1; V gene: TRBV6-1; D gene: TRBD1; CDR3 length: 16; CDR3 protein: CASREDRGQYGNEQFF; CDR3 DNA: TGTGCCAGCAGGGAAGACAGGGGGCAGTATGGAAATGAGCAGTTCTTC
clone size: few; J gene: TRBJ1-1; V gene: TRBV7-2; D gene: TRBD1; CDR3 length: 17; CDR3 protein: CASSLDAGGSPNTEAFF; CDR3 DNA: TGTGCCAGCAGCTTAGATGCAGGGGGGTCCCCAAACACTGAAGCTTTCTTT
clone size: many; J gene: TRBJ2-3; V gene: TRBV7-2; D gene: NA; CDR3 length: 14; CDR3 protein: CASSVLGGTDTQYF; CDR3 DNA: TGTGCCAGCAGCGTGCTAGGCGGGACAGATACGCAGTATTTT